The 28 T cell receptor beta chains below come from one sample, sequenced in a study of Ad26.COV2.S vaccination and SARS-CoV-2 variants. Noted treatment: about 20 received Ad26.COV2.S at low or high dose, single or two shots; about 5 received placebo; per-sample allocation not given. Samples came from day 63 after the first vaccine or placebo injection. Sequenced by immunoSEQ multiplex PCR; TCRdb stores in-frame clones only, minus some. The profile shows 450,000 to 550,000 clones, 75% to 90% of them singletons. The sequencing here drew on peripheral blood, taken in a trial of Ad26.COV2.S vaccine versus placebo. These receptors originate from a person between 18 and 65 years old who received the Ad26.COV2.S COVID-19 vaccine or a placebo.

This clone was recorded only once. The rearrangement links TRBV15 to TRBJ2-2, with D uncertain. Germline CDR1 LNHNV, CDR2 YYDKDF (reference sequence). V gave up 0 bases and J gave up 5 bases, with 10 bases separating them. The CDR3 covers 15 residues. CDR3 protein: CATSRDSATTGELFF. The CDR3 DNA sequence: TGTGCCACCAGCAGAGATTCGGCGACGACCGGGGAGCTGTTTTTT.

This clone was counted once. V usage is TRBV4-3 and J usage is TRBJ2-1; D might be TRBD1 or TRBD2, each matching 5 bases. CDR1 and CDR2 from the germline V gene are LGHNA and YSLEER. The V end was cut by 1 base, the J end by 13 bases, with 17 bases between. CDR3 size: 14 residues. CDR3 residues: CASSQVLFGGPQFF. CDR3 coding DNA: TGCGCCAGCAGCCAAGTGCTCTTTGGGGGACCCCAGTTCTTC.

J is TRBJ2-3 and V is TRBV5-4; TRBD2 matches 11 bases. This CDR3 has 16 amino acids. The V gene's germline CDR1 is SGHNT and CDR2 YYREEE (reference sequence). J lost 0 bases, V lost 6 bases, and 6 bases had no gene match. CDR3: CASKVAGGPSTDTQYF. The CDR3 DNA reads as TGTGCCAGCAAGGTAGCGGGAGGGCCAAGCACAGATACGCAGTATTTT.

This rearrangement joins TRBV5-6 to TRBJ2-7; D may correspond to TRBD1 or TRBD2 (5 bases each). Trimming removed 2 bases at V and 0 bases at J, with 9 bases between. Germline values: CDR1 SGHDT, CDR2 YYEEEE. CDR3 length: 14 amino acids. The CDR3 coding sequence is TGTGCCAGCAGCTTCGGGGCGAGCTCCTACGAGCAGTACTTC. It translates to CASSFGASSYEQYF.

The J gene is TRBJ1-5, the V gene TRBV18; unclear D gene. The CDR3 is 16 amino acids. CDR1 KGHSH and CDR2 LQKENI come from the germline V gene. V lost 3 bases, J lost 5 bases, and 17 bases lay in between. The CDR3 region has the DNA TGTGCCAGCTCACCGTCCCAGCTCCGGGTAGATCAGCCCCAGCATTTT. Amino acids: CASSPSQLRVDQPQHF.

CDR3 nucleotide sequence: TGTGCCAGCAGCGCCCGCTTCGGGACAGGGAGACTCAATGAGCAGTTCTTC. It specifies CASSARFGTGRLNEQFF. The chain combines TRBV9 with TRBJ2-1, with 9 positions matching TRBD1. Germline CDR1 is SGDLS and CDR2 is YYNGEE. The V and J ends lost 3 bases and 6 bases, in that order; junction bases with no gene match: 13. CDR3 length equals 17 residues.

V gene TRBV18 combines with J gene TRBJ1-6, with D possibly matching TRBD1 (6 bases). Germline lookup yields CDR1 KGHSH and CDR2 LQKENI. There are 13 residues in the CDR3. Trimming pared 2 bases from V and 14 bases from J, leaving 13 bases between. The CDR3 coding sequence is TGTGCCAGCTCACCAGCCAGGGGAGGTGCCCTCCACTTT. Its translation is CASSPARGGALHF.

This chain links TRBV7-2 with TRBJ2-3; D gene unclear. Between the trimmed V and J ends, which lost 2 bases and 4 bases, there was a span of 1 base. The CDR3 sequence is 11 residues long. The germline gives CDR1 SGHTA, CDR2 FQGNSA. The CDR3 region is CASSLSDTQYF. As DNA, the CDR3 is TGTGCCAGCAGCTTATCAGATACGCAGTATTTT.

Only one count was recorded for this clone. The V call is TRBV24-1, the J call TRBJ2-3, with 9 nucleotides matching TRBD2. The CDR3 has 16 amino acids. V lost 3 bases, J lost 2 bases, and 5 bases stayed unmatched. CDR1 is KGHDR, CDR2 SFDVKD, per germline. The CDR3 is CATSDRLAGSTDTQYF. CDR3 sequence (DNA): TGTGCCACCAGTGATCGCCTAGCGGGGTCCACAGATACGCAGTATTTT.

The genes are TRBV20-1 and TRBJ1-2, with no clear D. The V end lost 2 bases, the J end lost 8 bases, and 9 bases lay between the germline ends. The germline V gene has CDR1 DFQATT and CDR2 SNEGSKA (reference sequence). The CDR3 runs 11 residues. The CDR3 DNA sequence: TGCAGTGCTAGACCTCTCACAGGCTACACCTTC. It encodes CSARPLTGYTF.

This chain joins TRBV7-3 and TRBJ2-3; 7 bases are shared with TRBD2. CDR1 and CDR2 (germline): SGHTA, FQGTGA. V gave up 5 bases and J gave up 1 base; unmatched junction bases: 6. The CDR3 contains 15 residues. DNA of the CDR3: TGTGCCAGCAGCATCTCAGCGGGGCGCACAGATACGCAGTATTTT. This encodes CASSISAGRTDTQYF.

This chain joins TRBV5-1 and TRBJ2-5; the D gene is possibly TRBD2 (5 bases). The CDR3 is made up of 14 amino acids. The germline CDR1 and CDR2 sequences are SGHRS and YFSETQ. The V end was cut by 1 base, the J end by 4 bases, with 11 bases between. CDR3 nucleotides: TGCGCCAGCAGCTTGTTTTCCGGGATAGAGACCCAGTACTTC. Protein sequence: CASSLFSGIETQYF.

This clone was picked up many times. Additional DNA sequences in this sample encode the identical CDR3. The chain uses TRBV27 and TRBJ1-1; no clear D gene. CDR3 size: 13 residues. The V and J ends lost 0 bases and 3 bases respectively, with 5 bases between them. The V gene's germline CDR1 is MNHEY and CDR2 SMNVEV (reference sequence). The CDR3 nucleotides read TGTGCCAGCAGTTTATCGAGGGACACTGAAGCTTTCTTT. It translates to CASSLSRDTEAFF.

The chain recombines TRBV13 with TRBJ1-4, with a possible D match to TRBD1 (5 bases). V lost 5 bases and J lost 5, with 12 bases in between. The germline V gene encodes CDR1 PRHDT and CDR2 FYEKMQ (reference sequence). The CDR3 is 14 amino acids. The CDR3 loop reads CASSTGLRNEKLFF. The CDR3 DNA reads TGTGCCAGCAGCACGGGACTCAGGAATGAAAAACTGTTTTTT.

V and J are TRBV19 and TRBJ1-5; D might be TRBD1 (6 bases). The CDR3 extends over 14 amino acids. Trimming removed 1 base from V and 9 bases from J, with 13 bases in between. Germline values: CDR1 LNHDA, CDR2 SQIVND (reference sequence). The CDR3 spells CASSIGTDLSPQHF. The CDR3 nucleotides read TGTGCCAGTAGTATAGGGACAGACCTGTCGCCCCAGCATTTT.

The V and J genes are TRBV28 and TRBJ2-7; tentatively, D is TRBD1 or TRBD2 (5 bases each). V was cut by 8 bases and J by 0 bases, with 17 bases left in between. This CDR3 is 15 amino acids long. CDR1 is MDHEN, CDR2 SYDVKM, per germline. The CDR3 DNA reads as TGTGCCAGCCTATCAGGGACGGCAAGCTCCTACGAGCAGTACTTC. Amino acids: CASLSGTASSYEQYF.

The CDR3 region has the DNA TGTGCCAGAGCTCTAGGGAAGGGTGATTGTCGGTCCTACGAGCAGTACGTC. As protein: CARALGKGDCRSYEQYV. The rearrangement links TRBV21-1 to TRBJ2-7. TRBV21-1 is a documented pseudogene. This CDR3 contains 17 residues.

This rearrangement joins TRBV29-1 to TRBJ1-4; perhaps TRBD1 as D (5 bases). CDR1 is SQVTM, CDR2 ANQGSEA, per germline. This CDR3 spans 15 amino acids. The germline V and J ends were trimmed by 0 bases and 8 bases, with 16 bases remaining between them. CDR3 amino acids: CSVEDTAGIREKLFF. The CDR3 nucleotides are TGCAGCGTTGAAGATACGGCAGGGATACGGGAAAAACTGTTTTTT.

V is TRBV2 and J is TRBJ1-2; D is undetermined. V shed 3 bases and J shed 2 bases, with 7 bases lying between them. The CDR3 length is 13 residues. Per germline, CDR1 SNHLY and CDR2 FYNNEI. CDR3 nucleotides: TGTGCCAGCAGTGATCATAAGAACTATGGCTACACCTTC. Its protein is CASSDHKNYGYTF.

The J gene is TRBJ1-2, the V gene TRBV4-1; the D is unclear. The CDR3 totals 16 residues. Germline assignment: CDR1 MGHRA and CDR2 YSYEKL. V was trimmed by 1 base and J by 5 bases, leaving 17 bases between them. Here the CDR3 reads CASSQGIGLELYGYTF. CDR3 bases: TGCGCCAGCAGCCAAGGTATTGGGCTAGAACTTTATGGCTACACCTTC.

This clone was seen a single time. The rearrangement joins TRBV5-1 to TRBJ2-2; 8 nucleotides match TRBD1. Germline V gene sequence: CDR1 SGHRS, CDR2 YFSETQ. Trimming at V came to 5 bases and at J to 7 bases, leaving 7 bases not matched to a gene. CDR3 length: 14 residues. The CDR3 region is CASRLQGAVGELFF. The CDR3 bases are TGCGCCAGCAGGCTCCAGGGGGCGGTCGGGGAGCTGTTTTTT. Based on the CDR3 plus reference TRBV5-1 and TRBJ2-2, the full variable domain is KAGVTQTPRYLIKTRGQQVTLSCSPISGHRSVSWYQQTPGQGLQFLFEYFSETQRNKGNFPGRFSGRQFSNSRSEMNVSTLELGDSALYLCASRLQGAVGELFFGEGSRLTVL.

This clone was seen only a few times. This chain connects TRBV7-2 to TRBJ2-3; TRBD2 agrees at 7 bases. Germline V gene lookup returns CDR1 SGHTA and CDR2 FQGNSA. The CDR3 is 14 amino acids. The J segment lost 3 bases and the V segment lost 0 bases, leaving 0 bases of the junction unmatched. The CDR3 DNA sequence: TGTGCCAGCAGCTTAGCGGGAGGGACAGATACGCAGTATTTT. Amino acids: CASSLAGGTDTQYF.

The chain carries TRBV4-3 and TRBJ2-2, with a weak D call TRBD2 (6 bases). Trimming stripped 4 bases from V and 6 bases from J, with 15 bases between. Germline loops: CDR1 LGHNA, CDR2 YSLEER. The CDR3 runs to 15 residues. The CDR3 loop is CASSLRGGTPGELFF. The CDR3 nucleotides read TGCGCCAGCAGCCTTAGGGGCGGGACCCCCGGGGAGCTGTTTTTT.

The DNA of the CDR3 is TGTGCCAGTAGTATAGAACGGGGGGGTGACACTGAAGCTTTCTTT. This sequence encodes CASSIERGGDTEAFF. This chain links TRBV19 with TRBJ1-1; TRBD1 might be the D (5 bases). Germline lookup yields CDR1 LNHDA and CDR2 SQIVND (reference sequence). The CDR3 has 15 amino acids. The V end lost 0 bases, the J end lost 3 bases, and 11 bases lay between the germline ends.

The chain uses TRBV18 and TRBJ1-1; TRBD1 might be the D (5 bases). Trimming removed 0 bases from V and 4 bases from J, with 12 bases in between. CDR1 is KGHSH, CDR2 LQKENI, per germline. The CDR3 runs to 15 residues. CDR3 nucleotide sequence: TGTGCCAGCTCACCACCGATGACAGTTGGCACTGAAGCTTTCTTT. It encodes CASSPPMTVGTEAFF.

This sequence joins TRBV6-5 and TRBJ2-2, with D maybe TRBD2 (6 bases). Looked up from germline, CDR1 is MNHEY and CDR2 is SVGAGI. Trimming stripped 1 base from V and 1 base from J, with 10 bases between. The length of the CDR3 is 16 residues. CDR3: CASSYFGTVNTGELFF. CDR3 DNA sequence: TGTGCCAGCAGTTACTTCGGGACTGTGAACACCGGGGAGCTGTTTTTT.

This chain uses TRBV7-3 with TRBJ2-1; the D gene is possibly TRBD2 (5 bases). Germline lookup yields CDR1 SGHTA and CDR2 FQGTGA. The V end was cut by 4 bases, the J end by 5 bases, with 18 bases between. The CDR3 is 16 residues long. CDR3 sequence (DNA): TGTGCCAGCAGCTCCCGACCGCCTCGAGGGAACAATGAGCAGTTCTTC. Translated: CASSSRPPRGNNEQFF. The variable domain in full, with the rest retrieved from reference TRBV7-3 and TRBJ2-1, is GAGVSQTPSNKVTEKGKYVELRCDPISGHTALYWYRQSLGQGPEFLIYFQGTGAADDSGLPNDRFFAVRPEGSVSTLKIQRTERGDSAVYLCASSSRPPRGNNEQFFGPGTRLTVL.

The chain combines TRBV2 with TRBJ1-1; TRBD1 is a possible D gene (5 bases). CDR1 is SNHLY and CDR2 is FYNNEI in the germline V gene. This CDR3 comprises 14 residues. The V gene lost 0 bases and the J gene lost 11 bases, with 16 bases spanning the gap. The CDR3 is CASSEAPGRGQAFF. CDR3 coding DNA: TGTGCCAGCAGTGAAGCGCCGGGACGGGGCCAGGCTTTCTTT.